The entry below describes one T cell receptor beta chain. This clonotype showed up many times. No cognate antigen has been identified for it. Base quality data are lacking; no much larger clone is found one base away. This sample was included in a study of low-dose radiotherapy and immunotherapy resistance in tumors (dated 2022 in TCRdb). Study-wide context: Cohort 1 received 0.5 Gy per fraction every 2 weeks, with a prescribed total PTV dose of 6.5 Gy. For Cohort 2, the dose was 1 Gy per fraction given every two weeks, adding up to 13 Gy in total across 26 weeks. Patients were given nivolumab as a 240 mg flat dose every two weeks and ipilimumab at 1 mg/kg every six weeks, with both drugs delivered intravenously. Cyclophosphamide 200 mg/m2 was given intravenously every two weeks, one day before each radiation and immunotherapy administration. Starting on cycle 1 day 1, patients took 300 mg of aspirin by mouth once daily for four cycles. No randomization into treatment groups was done for the people taking part in the trial. The translational analysis covered eight patients: three from the first dose cohort and the first five from the second dose cohort.

Sequenced on an Illumina HiSeq 2500. To make first-strand cDNA, Superscript III was used along with a set of TRAV- and TRBV-specific primers so that both the TCRalpha and TCRbeta chains were covered. TCRs were amplified with Phusion for approximately 20 PCR cycles using a constant-region primer together with the adapter attached to the V primers. Isolated mRNA was amplified with the MessageAmp II aRNA Amplification Kit, using an approximately 16-hour in vitro transcription at 37°C. The Dynabeads mRNA DIRECT Purification Kit was used to isolate the mRNA for TCR sequencing. Indexed Illumina adapters were added in a second Phusion PCR of 25 cycles, after which AMPure XP beads were used to purify the products. On the study's bioinformatics: Custom Perl scripts were used to pool TCR sequences that encoded the same protein, to remove out-of-frame sequences, and to calculate the abundance of each clonotype. TCR sequences supported by only a single read were excluded from analysis. Shannon entropy, Gini index, clonality, richness, and the frequency of TCRs shared between repertoires were included as repertoire metrics. TCRdb redid the processing of the public reads, applying fastp at Q25 and MiXCR, and retained in-frame beta chains. One record per CDR3 amino acid sequence lists the most common genes and DNA. Here the V and J calls rest on TCRdb's processing, not on the authors' analysis. This sample lists 70,000 to 95,000 distinct CDR3 sequences; 18% were detected once. The leading ten clones occupy roughly 3% of the sample.

This sample's time point label indicates: before trial treatment. The donors came from RACIN, which was a single-arm phase I dose-escalation trial that paired nivolumab and ipilimumab with aspirin, low-dose cyclophosphamide and low-dose radiotherapy. Patients were eligible if they had advanced solid tumors that were TIL-negative. V ends up 3 bases short and J 6 bases short, with an unmatched junction base count of 10. Measured from the cysteine to the phenylalanine, the CDR3 is 16 residues long. Solely the CDR3 DNA is kept, with 48 bases framed from the first base. Based on the germline V gene, the CDR1 and CDR2 sequences are SGHVS and FNYEAQ.

The rearranged chain carries TRBV7-6 and TRBJ1-4; 7 junctional bases match TRBD1. This TCR derives from a male donor with prostate cancer. The starting material was PBMCs, obtained before treatment. The CDR3 reads as follows: CASSLSLTGEYEKLFF. The nucleotides read TGTGCCAGCAGCTTGAGCCTCACAGGGGAATATGAAAAACTGTTTTTT. The full variable domain, completed from the reference TRBV7-6 and TRBJ1-4 proteins outside the CDR3, reads GAGVSQSPRYKVTKRGQDVALRCDPISGHVSLYWYRQALGQGPEFLTYFNYEAQQDKSGLPNDRFSAERPEGSISTLTIQRTEQRDSAMYRCASSLSLTGEYEKLFFGSGTQLSVL.